This passage covers 17 T cell receptor beta chains from one sample sequenced in a study of control samples from healthy donors and cancer patients. The method was immunoSEQ multiplex PCR; TCRdb's version includes in-frame clones alone and lacks a portion of them. The sample consists of approximately 100,000 clones, under 90% of them appearing once. Input material: blood. The receptors come from a woman aged 40 to 49 in good health.

This chain joins TRBV5-6 and TRBJ2-3; TRBD1 aligns across 9 bases. From germline, CDR1 is SGHDT and CDR2 YYEEEE. The CDR3 runs 14 residues. Trimming cost V 7 bases and J 1 base; bases outside gene matches: 4. The chain's CDR3 is CASGTGRGTDTQYF. In nucleotides, the CDR3 is TGTGCCAGCGGGACAGGGAGAGGCACAGATACGCAGTATTTT.

As to this clone: This sample includes further DNA sequences coding for the same CDR3. V is TRBV30 and J is TRBJ1-1, with a tentative D call TRBD1 (6 bases). V lost 0 bases, J lost 5 bases, and 13 bases lay in between. CDR3 length: 14 residues. Germline CDR1 reads GTSNPN; CDR2 reads SVGIG (reference sequence). CDR3 amino acids: CAWSVLGGRTEAFF. CDR3 nucleotides: TGTGCCTGGAGTGTCCTCGGGGGGCGGACTGAAGCTTTCTTT. Complete variable domain (other parts from reference TRBV30 and TRBJ1-1): SQTIHQWPATLVQPVGSPLSLECTVEGTSNPNLYWYRQAAGRGLQLLFYSVGIGQISSEVPQNLSASRPQDRQFILSSKKLLLSDSGFYLCAWSVLGGRTEAFFGQGTRLTVV.

Only one count was recorded for this clone. The chain employs TRBV9 and TRBJ1-3; TRBD1 aligns across 8 bases. Looked up from germline, CDR1 is SGDLS and CDR2 is YYNGEE. The junction had 3 bases not matched to a gene; V was cut back by 1 base and J by 0 bases. This CDR3 comprises 16 residues. The CDR3 spells CASSVTGTGSGNTIYF. The CDR3 nucleotides read TGTGCCAGCAGCGTAACCGGGACAGGCTCTGGAAACACCATATATTTT.

This clone has only a few counts. V and J are TRBV27 and TRBJ2-5; D could derive from TRBD1 or TRBD2 (5 bases each). V shed 1 base and J shed 5 bases, with 11 bases lying between them. The CDR3 covers 14 residues. Germline V gives CDR1 MNHEY, CDR2 SMNVEV (reference sequence). CDR3 loop: CASSLWGTGETQYF. For the CDR3, the DNA is TGTGCCAGCAGTTTATGGGGCACGGGGGAGACCCAGTACTTC.

The chain combines TRBV5-1 with TRBJ1-2; D remains unclear. Germline V gene data show CDR1 as SGHRS and CDR2 as YFSETQ. V was clipped by 2 bases and J by 2 bases, with 13 bases between them. There are 15 residues in the CDR3. The CDR3 DNA is TGCGCCAGCAGCTTTGGGTTGGGCGGAAACTATGGCTACACCTTC. Its translation is CASSFGLGGNYGYTF.

The gene calls are TRBV18 and TRBJ2-6; no firm D call. Trimming removed 1 base at V and 0 bases at J, with 10 bases between. This CDR3 region has 17 residues. Germline V gene sequence: CDR1 KGHSH, CDR2 LQKENI. The CDR3 DNA reads as TGTGCCAGCTCACCACACGGGCCGCACTCTGGGGCCAACGTCCTGACTTTC. Its translation: CASSPHGPHSGANVLTF. Variable domain in full (rest from reference TRBV18 and TRBJ2-6): NAGVMQNPRHLVRRRGQEARLRCSPMKGHSHVYWYRQLPEEGLKFMVYLQKENIIDESGMPKERFSAEFPKEGPSILRIQQVVRGDSAAYFCASSPHGPHSGANVLTFGAGSRLTVL.

This clone came up a few times. This rearrangement joins TRBV5-8 to TRBJ1-6; 9 positions agree with TRBD1. CDR3 length equals 18 residues. Germline V gene lookup returns CDR1 SGHTS and CDR2 YDEGEE. Germline trimming cut 3 bases from V and 0 bases from J; bases unmatched to any gene: 7. The CDR3 spells CASSSGTGSRSYNSPLHF. CDR3 coding DNA: TGTGCCAGCAGCTCCGGGACAGGGTCGCGCTCCTATAATTCACCCCTCCACTTT.

This chain joins TRBV5-5 and TRBJ1-2; no clear D. Germline V gene sequence: CDR1 SGHKS, CDR2 YYEKEE (reference sequence). Trimming left V 0 bases short and J 4 bases short, with 10 bases between. This CDR3 is built from 14 residues. The CDR3 here is CASSLDQFGYGYTF. The CDR3 DNA sequence: TGTGCCAGCAGCTTGGATCAGTTCGGCTATGGCTACACCTTC.

The rearrangement uses TRBV5-1 and TRBJ2-3, with TRBD2 matching 8 bases. The CDR3 is made up of 15 amino acids. V lost 3 bases, J lost 2 bases, and 5 bases stayed unmatched. Looked up from germline, CDR1 is SGHRS and CDR2 is YFSETQ. The CDR3 DNA sequence: TGCGCCAGCAGCTATGTAGCGGGGCTCACAGATACGCAGTATTTT. Its translation: CASSYVAGLTDTQYF.

This sequence joins TRBV7-2 and TRBJ2-7; perhaps TRBD2 as D (5 bases). Per the germline V gene, CDR1 is SGHTA and CDR2 is FQGNSA. The CDR3 spans 12 residues. V was shortened by 5 bases and J by 7 bases, with 12 bases between the two germline ends. CDR3 nucleotides: TGTGCCAGCAGCCCCAACGGGGATGAGCAGTACTTC. It codes for CASSPNGDEQYF. Combining the CDR3 with reference TRBV7-2 and TRBJ2-7 gives the whole variable domain GAGVSQSPSNKVTEKGKDVELRCDPISGHTALYWYRQSLGQGLEFLIYFQGNSAPDKSGLPSDRFSAERTGGSVSTLTIQRTQQEDSAVYLCASSPNGDEQYFGPGTRLTVT.

The chain's CDR3 is CASSPRTGANTEAFF. The DNA for the CDR3 is TGTGCCAGCAGCCCTCGGACAGGGGCGAACACTGAAGCTTTCTTT. V usage is TRBV7-9 and J usage is TRBJ1-1; 9 nucleotides agree with TRBD1. CDR1 is SEHNR, CDR2 FQNEAQ, per germline (reference sequence). The CDR3 totals 15 residues. The V and J ends lost 5 bases and 1 base, in that order; junction bases with no gene match: 5.

This clone was picked up one time. The chain is built from TRBV15 and TRBJ2-7; 7 bases line up with TRBD1. From germline, CDR1 is LNHNV and CDR2 YYDKDF (reference sequence). CDR3 length: 16 amino acids. The ends lost 1 base at V and 2 bases at J; junction bases unmatched: 8. The CDR3 reads CATSRGGNRGAYEQYF. The CDR3 DNA reads as TGTGCCACCAGCAGAGGGGGGAACAGGGGCGCCTACGAGCAGTACTTC.

This sequence joins TRBV11-3 and TRBJ2-2; 12 bases line up with TRBD1. The CDR3 consists of 18 residues. In germline, CDR1 is SGHNT, CDR2 YENEEA. The ends lost 6 bases at V and 1 base at J; junction bases unmatched: 9. Here the CDR3 reads CASRTRDRGPLNTGELFF. The DNA of the CDR3 is TGTGCCAGCAGAACCCGGGACAGGGGGCCTTTGAACACCGGGGAGCTGTTTTTT. Full variable domain (outside the CDR3, taken from reference TRBV11-3 and TRBJ2-2): EAGVVQSPRYKIIEKKQPVAFWCNPISGHNTLYWYLQNLGQGPELLIRYENEEAVDDSQLPKDRFSAERLKGVDSTLKIQPAELGDSAVYLCASRTRDRGPLNTGELFFGEGSRLTVL.

J is TRBJ1-2 and V is TRBV5-6, with D possibly TRBD1 on 6 matching bases. V lost 2 bases, J lost 4 bases, and 15 bases lay in between. CDR3 length: 15 residues. Germline CDR1 SGHDT, CDR2 YYEEEE. The CDR3 DNA follows: TGTGCCAGCAGCTTTTCGGACAGTTCTGTCTATGGCTACACCTTC. The encoded protein is CASSFSDSSVYGYTF.

The V call is TRBV3-1 (or the pseudogene TRBV3-2), the J call TRBJ2-5, with 11 bases lining up with TRBD2. The V gene's germline CDR1 is LGHDT and CDR2 YNNKEL (reference sequence). V shed 0 bases, J shed 5 bases, and the junction held 14 bases outside the gene matches. The CDR3 is 19 amino acids. The CDR3 here is CASSQDQILAGGQRETQYF. CDR3 nucleotide sequence: TGTGCCAGCAGCCAAGATCAAATCCTAGCGGGGGGACAGCGCGAGACCCAGTACTTC.

V gene TRBV6-2 or TRBV6-3 combines with J gene TRBJ1-1; D is perhaps TRBD1 (5 bases). Germline V gene lookup returns CDR1 MNHEY and CDR2 SVGEGT. Trimming shortened V by 1 base and J by 1 base, and 10 bases separated the two germline ends. The CDR3 contains 15 residues. As DNA, the CDR3 is TGTGCCAGCAGTTACTTCGGACAAAAGAACACTGAAGCTTTCTTT. This codes for CASSYFGQKNTEAFF.

The chain has TRBV12-3 or TRBV12-4 and TRBJ1-1, with 7 bases fitting TRBD1. The trim removed 6 bases at V and 3 bases at J, leaving 4 bases unmatched. The CDR3 runs to 13 residues. CDR3 amino acids: CASRNGQDTEAFF. The DNA of the CDR3 is TGTGCCAGCAGAAACGGACAGGACACTGAAGCTTTCTTT.